The 32 T cell receptor beta chains listed next were all sequenced from one sample in a study of T cell responses to AZD1222 COVID-19 vaccine. Here immunoSEQ multiplex PCR was the method, and the copy in TCRdb shows in-frame clones only, minus some. Of about 120,000 clones listed, roughly four fifths are singletons. Source: peripheral blood, taken on day 0 of AZD1222 vaccination. Every receptor here comes from an adult in good health.

V usage is TRBV7-3 and J usage is TRBJ2-2, with D tentatively TRBD2 (6 bases). The CDR3 covers 16 residues. Germline V CDR1 and CDR2: SGHTA, FQGTGA. V was clipped by 5 bases and J by 6 bases, with 19 bases between them. The CDR3 DNA follows: TGTGCCAGCAGCACCGCAGGGTCAAGGAGGGCCGGGGAGCTGTTTTTT. It yields the protein CASSTAGSRRAGELFF.

The chain carries TRBV19 and TRBJ1-5, with D unclear. Germline CDR1 LNHDA, CDR2 SQIVND (reference sequence). Trimming pared 3 bases from V and 0 bases from J, leaving 15 bases between. CDR3 length: 17 amino acids. The DNA of the CDR3 is TGTGCCAGTAGTATCCGCGGGTCCCCTTATAGCAATCAGCCCCAGCATTTT. Translation: CASSIRGSPYSNQPQHF.

The chain is built from TRBV7-9 and TRBJ1-2; TRBD1 aligns across 9 bases. This CDR3 comprises 15 residues. J gave up 6 bases and V 5 bases, and 10 bases lay outside the gene matches. From germline, CDR1 is SEHNR and CDR2 FQNEAQ (reference sequence). CDR3 nucleotides: TGTGCCAGCAGCACGGCGGGACAGGGAAACAATGGCTACACCTTC. It translates to CASSTAGQGNNGYTF.

V and J are TRBV6-5 and TRBJ1-1; TRBD1 agrees at 11 bases. This CDR3 spans 14 amino acids. Germline V CDR1 and CDR2: MNHEY, SVGAGI. V dropped 6 bases and J dropped 6; count of bases not matched to a gene: 6. The CDR3 nucleotides read TGTGCCAGCAGAAAGGACAGGGGGCTCGCTGAAGCTTTCTTT. It translates to CASRKDRGLAEAFF.

The V gene is TRBV18, the J gene TRBJ1-2; 8 bases fit TRBD1. Germline values: CDR1 KGHSH, CDR2 LQKENI. Trimming cost V 4 bases and J 4 bases; bases outside gene matches: 5. This CDR3 comprises 14 residues. The chain's CDR3 is CASSRGDRSYGYTF. CDR3 coding DNA: TGTGCCAGCTCACGTGGGGACAGGAGCTATGGCTACACCTTC. The complete variable domain, with remaining parts taken from reference TRBV18 and TRBJ1-2, reads NAGVMQNPRHLVRRRGQEARLRCSPMKGHSHVYWYRQLPEEGLKFMVYLQKENIIDESGMPKERFSAEFPKEGPSILRIQQVVRGDSAAYFCASSRGDRSYGYTFGSGTRLTVV.

V is TRBV7-3 and J is TRBJ2-3; TRBD1 agrees at 10 bases. Germline trimming cut 4 bases from V and 3 bases from J; bases unmatched to any gene: 1. Germline assignment: CDR1 SGHTA and CDR2 FQGTGA. The CDR3 has 14 amino acids. CDR3 amino acids: CASSWDRGTDTQYF. The CDR3 DNA sequence: TGTGCCAGCAGCTGGGACAGGGGAACAGATACGCAGTATTTT.

The genes are TRBV5-1 and TRBJ2-2, with D unresolved. This CDR3 is built from 15 residues. The V and J ends lost 4 bases and 1 base respectively, with 11 bases between them. Germline-derived CDR1 and CDR2 are SGHRS and YFSETQ. The CDR3 nucleotides are TGCGCCAGCAGCCATCGGTCCAGGAACACCGGGGAGCTGTTTTTT. It is translated as CASSHRSRNTGELFF. Combining the CDR3 with reference TRBV5-1 and TRBJ2-2 gives the whole variable domain KAGVTQTPRYLIKTRGQQVTLSCSPISGHRSVSWYQQTPGQGLQFLFEYFSETQRNKGNFPGRFSGRQFSNSRSEMNVSTLELGDSALYLCASSHRSRNTGELFFGEGSRLTVL.

The rearrangement links TRBV10-3 to TRBJ1-2; TRBD1 matches 9 bases. The V gene's germline CDR1 is ENHRY and CDR2 SYGVKD. CDR3 length: 13 residues. Trimming removed 5 bases from V and 6 bases from J; junction bases left unmatched: 4. The CDR3 sequence is CAISMDRGDGYTF. Written as DNA, the CDR3 is TGTGCCATCAGTATGGACAGGGGCGATGGCTACACCTTC.

The chain couples TRBV9 to TRBJ1-4, with TRBD1 matching over 7 bases. The length of the CDR3 is 19 residues. V shed 4 bases and J 1 base; nucleotides not matched to a gene: 16. Germline CDR1 SGDLS, CDR2 YYNGEE. CDR3 bases: TGTGCCAGCAGCTACACCCCCCAGGGGGGCGTTGGAACTAATGAAAAACTGTTTTTT. Protein sequence: CASSYTPQGGVGTNEKLFF.

This clone has only a few counts. J is TRBJ1-1 and V is TRBV28, with no clear D. CDR1 is MDHEN and CDR2 is SYDVKM in the germline V gene. This CDR3 region has 12 residues. V lost 5 bases to trimming and J lost 6 bases, with 10 bases between them. The CDR3 region is CASSRDGSEAFF. CDR3 DNA: TGTGCCAGCAGTCGAGACGGGTCTGAAGCTTTCTTT.

This chain joins TRBV5-1 and TRBJ1-4, with 9 bases identical to TRBD1. Per germline, CDR1 SGHRS and CDR2 YFSETQ. V gave up 3 bases and J gave up 8 bases; unmatched junction bases: 11. This CDR3 has 16 amino acids. CDR3 residues: CASSSEPTGGGEKLFF. The CDR3 DNA is TGCGCCAGCAGCTCAGAGCCCACAGGGGGCGGAGAAAAACTGTTTTTT.

The rearrangement uses TRBV7-9 and TRBJ1-4; 7 bases agree with TRBD1. Trimming cost V 3 bases and J 6 bases; bases outside gene matches: 7. The germline gives CDR1 SEHNR, CDR2 FQNEAQ (reference sequence). This CDR3 is built from 15 residues. CDR3: CASSLEGTVHEKLFF. CDR3 sequence (DNA): TGTGCCAGCAGCTTGGAGGGGACAGTGCATGAAAAACTGTTTTTT.

The chain links TRBV9 to TRBJ1-2; D remains unclear. V lost 3 bases and J lost 4, with 7 bases in between. CDR3 size: 12 residues. In germline, CDR1 is SGDLS, CDR2 YYNGEE. DNA for the CDR3: TGTGCCAGCAGCGAGACGTCCTATGGCTACACCTTC. It yields the protein CASSETSYGYTF.

J is TRBJ1-6 and V is TRBV6-5; possibly TRBD1 for D (6 bases). CDR3 length: 15 residues. Per germline, CDR1 MNHEY and CDR2 SVGAGI. Trimming took 6 bases from V and 6 from J, leaving 15 bases between them. The CDR3 sequence: CASSLQGISNSPLHF. In DNA, the CDR3 is TGTGCCAGCAGCTTACAGGGAATTAGTAATTCACCCCTCCACTTT.

The chain employs TRBV28 and TRBJ1-1; tentatively, D is TRBD1 (6 bases). The germline V and J ends were trimmed by 7 bases and 4 bases, with 19 bases remaining between them. The CDR3 totals 15 residues. Per germline, CDR1 MDHEN and CDR2 SYDVKM. This chain's CDR3 is CASTLHGGWSTEAFF. DNA for the CDR3: TGTGCCAGCACCCTCCACGGGGGCTGGAGCACTGAAGCTTTCTTT. Full variable domain (rest looked up from reference TRBV28 and TRBJ1-1): DVKVTQSSRYLVKRTGEKVFLECVQDMDHENMFWYRQDPGLGLRLIYFSYDVKMKEKGDIPEGYSVSREKKERFSLILESASTNQTSMYLCASTLHGGWSTEAFFGQGTRLTVV.

This CDR3 reads CASSLFRQGIYEQYF. As DNA, the CDR3 is TGTGCCAGCAGCTTATTTAGACAGGGGATCTACGAGCAGTACTTC. The chain joins TRBV7-9 to TRBJ2-7; TRBD1 aligns across 8 bases. The trim removed 2 bases at V and 3 bases at J, leaving 6 bases unmatched. The CDR3 extends over 15 amino acids. Germline CDR1 is SEHNR and CDR2 is FQNEAQ (reference sequence).

The table lists this clone with a few counts. This chain uses TRBV5-5 with TRBJ1-2; 7 positions match TRBD1. Germline V gene data show CDR1 as SGHKS and CDR2 as YYEKEE (reference sequence). Losses at the gene ends were 3 bases for V and 6 bases for J; bases not matched to a gene: 5. The CDR3 is made up of 13 amino acids. This CDR3 is CASSYERGHGYTF. CDR3 in DNA: TGTGCCAGCAGCTACGAGAGGGGGCATGGCTACACCTTC.

The chain joins TRBV27 to TRBJ2-3; the match to TRBD1 covers 11 bases. CDR1 and CDR2 from the germline V gene are MNHEY and SMNVEV (reference sequence). The CDR3 consists of 13 residues. Unmatched junction bases numbered 1, after V lost 5 bases and J lost 6 bases. CDR3 residues: CASSRDRGDTQYF. CDR3 nucleotide sequence: TGTGCCAGCAGTAGGGACAGGGGGGATACGCAGTATTTT.

V and J are TRBV27 and TRBJ1-2; 9 nucleotides line up with TRBD1. Germline V CDR1 and CDR2: MNHEY, SMNVEV (reference sequence). The CDR3 totals 14 residues. With V trimmed by 4 bases and J by 10 bases, 10 bases remained unmatched. The CDR3 DNA reads as TGTGCCAGCAGTTGGGGCGGGGACAGGGCTGCCTACACCTTC. Translating it yields CASSWGGDRAAYTF.

This chain uses TRBV18 with TRBJ2-7; 8 positions agree with TRBD1. Germline V gene data show CDR1 as KGHSH and CDR2 as LQKENI. This CDR3 region has 15 residues. With V trimmed by 2 bases and J by 3 bases, 6 bases remained unmatched. CDR3 sequence reads: CASSPGTGSNYEQYF. The CDR3 nucleotides read TGTGCCAGCTCACCAGGGACAGGCTCTAACTACGAGCAGTACTTC.

V usage is TRBV18 and J usage is TRBJ1-3; D possibly corresponds to TRBD1 (6 bases). The CDR3 runs to 14 residues. Trimming pared 4 bases from V and 2 bases from J, leaving 9 bases between. Looked up from germline, CDR1 is KGHSH and CDR2 is LQKENI. The CDR3: CASSRGQTGNTIYF. DNA of the CDR3: TGTGCCAGCTCACGAGGACAGACTGGAAACACCATATATTTT.

This clone has just one count. The chain employs TRBV5-1 and TRBJ1-1; D is ambiguous. The CDR3 contains 14 residues. The germline V gene has CDR1 SGHRS and CDR2 YFSETQ. V was pared by 0 bases and J by 8 bases, with 14 bases between. The CDR3 sequence is CASSLEASTREAFF. The CDR3 DNA reads TGCGCCAGCAGCTTGGAAGCGTCAACTCGGGAAGCTTTCTTT.

The chain carries TRBV29-1 and TRBJ2-7, with D possibly being TRBD1 (5 bases). Germline assignment: CDR1 SQVTM and CDR2 ANQGSEA. This CDR3 is 11 amino acids long. Trimming removed 7 bases from V and 7 bases from J, with 14 bases in between. CDR3 amino acids: CSAHAGREQYF. The CDR3 DNA follows: TGCAGCGCCCACGCAGGGCGAGAGCAGTACTTC.

The chain links TRBV6-5 to TRBJ1-1; a weak D match, TRBD1 (5 bases). The CDR3 loop spans 12 amino acids. Germline V gives CDR1 MNHEY, CDR2 SVGAGI. V gave up 6 bases and J gave up 4 bases, with 9 bases separating them. CDR3 DNA: TGTGCCAGCAGCAGGACATTCACTGAAGCTTTCTTT. This translates into CASSRTFTEAFF.

The chain uses TRBV6-6 and TRBJ1-2, with 7 bases lining up with TRBD1. CDR3 length equals 14 residues. Trimming removed 6 bases from V and 0 bases from J; junction bases left unmatched: 4. Germline CDR1 MNHNY, CDR2 SVGAGI (reference sequence). The CDR3 protein is CASSLGTANYGYTF. CDR3 sequence (DNA): TGTGCCAGCAGCTTGGGGACAGCTAACTATGGCTACACCTTC.

In its sample, this clone was seen many times. The V and J genes are TRBV7-9 and TRBJ2-2; D remains ambiguous. The ends were cut back, 8 bases at V and 1 base at J, with 11 bases in the middle. CDR1 and CDR2 (germline): SEHNR, FQNEAQ (reference sequence). The CDR3 is made up of 14 amino acids. The CDR3 bases are TGTGCCAGCCCGGCCTTTGGGAACACCGGGGAGCTGTTTTTT. This encodes CASPAFGNTGELFF.

The J gene is TRBJ2-7, the V gene TRBV5-4; 9 bases line up with TRBD1. With V trimmed by 5 bases and J by 4 bases, 4 bases remained unmatched. CDR1 is SGHNT and CDR2 is YYREEE in the germline V gene (reference sequence). The CDR3 sequence is 13 residues long. This CDR3 reads CASSRTGEYEQYF. Here the CDR3 DNA reads TGTGCCAGCAGTCGGACAGGGGAGTACGAGCAGTACTTC.

This CDR3 is CAWSGWGDLNQPQHF. The CDR3 DNA follows: TGTGCCTGGAGCGGTTGGGGGGACCTCAATCAGCCCCAGCATTTT. The gene calls are TRBV30 and TRBJ1-5; a possible D gene is TRBD1 (5 bases). Germline CDR1 GTSNPN, CDR2 SVGIG (reference sequence). V was shortened by 3 bases and J by 3 bases, with 15 bases between the two germline ends. There are 15 residues in the CDR3. The variable domain in full, with the rest retrieved from reference TRBV30 and TRBJ1-5, is SQTIHQWPATLVQPVGSPLSLECTVEGTSNPNLYWYRQAAGRGLQLLFYSVGIGQISSEVPQNLSASRPQDRQFILSSKKLLLSDSGFYLCAWSGWGDLNQPQHFGDGTRLSIL.

V is TRBV6-5 and J is TRBJ1-5; no firm D call. The CDR3 sequence is 13 residues long. Trimming left V 4 bases short and J 6 bases short, with 10 bases between. CDR1 MNHEY and CDR2 SVGAGI come from the germline V gene. The CDR3 region is CASSFSERQPQHF. The CDR3 coding sequence is TGTGCCAGCAGTTTCTCGGAACGTCAGCCCCAGCATTTT.

This sequence joins TRBV29-1 and TRBJ2-1; 16 bases line up with TRBD2. CDR1 and CDR2 from the germline V gene are SQVTM and ANQGSEA. The CDR3 is 17 residues long. The V and J ends lost 8 bases and 4 bases, in that order; junction bases with no gene match: 11. CDR3 DNA sequence: TGCAGCATTACCGGGACTAGCGGGAGGGCATGGTACAATGAGCAGTTCTTC. It codes for CSITGTSGRAWYNEQFF.

The chain employs TRBV6-5 and TRBJ2-5; TRBD1 matches at 7 bases. V lost 10 bases and J lost 2; bases outside the gene matches: 13. The CDR3 consists of 15 residues. CDR1 is MNHEY and CDR2 is SVGAGI in the germline V gene. CDR3 region: CATGMTGSTQETQYF. The CDR3 DNA reads as TGTGCCACCGGAATGACAGGGTCAACTCAAGAGACCCAGTACTTC.

This chain links TRBV3-1 (or the pseudogene TRBV3-2) with TRBJ2-7; maybe TRBD1 (5 bases). Trimming removed 0 bases at V and 2 bases at J, with 14 bases between. There are 16 residues in the CDR3. The germline CDR1 and CDR2 sequences are LGHDT and YNNKEL (reference sequence). In DNA form, the CDR3 reads TGTGCCAGCAGCCAAGATCAGAACAGGAGCCCCTACGAGCAGTACTTC. Protein: CASSQDQNRSPYEQYF.